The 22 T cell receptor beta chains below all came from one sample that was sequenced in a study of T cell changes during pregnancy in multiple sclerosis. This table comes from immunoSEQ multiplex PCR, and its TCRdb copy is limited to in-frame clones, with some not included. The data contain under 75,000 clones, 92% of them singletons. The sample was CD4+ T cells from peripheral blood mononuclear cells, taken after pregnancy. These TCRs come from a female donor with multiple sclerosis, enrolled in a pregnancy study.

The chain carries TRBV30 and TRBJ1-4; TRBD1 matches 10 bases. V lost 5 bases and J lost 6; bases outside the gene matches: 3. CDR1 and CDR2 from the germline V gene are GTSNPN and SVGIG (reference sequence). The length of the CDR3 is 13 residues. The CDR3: CAWAGTGDEKLFF. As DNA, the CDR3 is TGTGCCTGGGCCGGGACAGGGGATGAAAAACTGTTTTTT.

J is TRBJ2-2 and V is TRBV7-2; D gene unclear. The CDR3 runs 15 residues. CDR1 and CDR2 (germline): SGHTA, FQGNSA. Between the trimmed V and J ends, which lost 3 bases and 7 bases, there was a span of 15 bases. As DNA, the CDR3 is TGTGCCAGCAGCTTGGTGGCGGCGACGGGCGGGGAGCTGTTTTTT. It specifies CASSLVAATGGELFF.

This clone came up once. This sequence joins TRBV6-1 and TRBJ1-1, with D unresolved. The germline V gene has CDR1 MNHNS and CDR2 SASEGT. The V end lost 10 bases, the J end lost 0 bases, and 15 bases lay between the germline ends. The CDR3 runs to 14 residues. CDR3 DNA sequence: TGTGCCACCCAAATTCTGGGCCTGAACACTGAAGCTTTCTTT. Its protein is CATQILGLNTEAFF.

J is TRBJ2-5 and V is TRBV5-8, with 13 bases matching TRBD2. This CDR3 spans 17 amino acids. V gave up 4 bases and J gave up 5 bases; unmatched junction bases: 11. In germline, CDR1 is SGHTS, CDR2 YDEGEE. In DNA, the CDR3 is TGTGCCAGCAGCACCGACACTAGCGGGAGGGCGGAGGAGACCCAGTACTTC. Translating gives CASSTDTSGRAEETQYF.

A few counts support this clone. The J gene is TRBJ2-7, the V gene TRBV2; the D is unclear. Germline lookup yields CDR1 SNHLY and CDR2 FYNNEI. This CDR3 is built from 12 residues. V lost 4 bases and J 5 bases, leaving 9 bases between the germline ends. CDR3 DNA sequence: TGTGCCAGCAGTGCTAGGATAAACGAGCAGTACTTC. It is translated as CASSARINEQYF.

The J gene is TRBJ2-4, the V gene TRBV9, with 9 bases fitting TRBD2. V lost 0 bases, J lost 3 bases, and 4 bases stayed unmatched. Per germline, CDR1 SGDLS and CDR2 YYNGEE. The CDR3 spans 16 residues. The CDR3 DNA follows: TGTGCCAGCAGCGTAGATGTAGCGGGGGACAAAAACATTCAGTACTTC. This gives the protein CASSVDVAGDKNIQYF.

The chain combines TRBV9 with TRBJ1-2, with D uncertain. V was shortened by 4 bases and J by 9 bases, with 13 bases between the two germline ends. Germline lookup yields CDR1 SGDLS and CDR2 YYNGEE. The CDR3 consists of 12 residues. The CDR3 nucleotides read TGTGCCAGCAGCACCCGACAAGGCAGCTACACCTTC. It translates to CASSTRQGSYTF.

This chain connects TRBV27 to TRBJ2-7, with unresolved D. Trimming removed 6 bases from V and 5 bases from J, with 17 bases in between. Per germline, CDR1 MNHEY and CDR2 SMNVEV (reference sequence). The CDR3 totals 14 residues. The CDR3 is CASSPRGNRNEQYF. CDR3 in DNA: TGTGCCAGCAGCCCCCGCGGTAATCGGAACGAGCAGTACTTC.

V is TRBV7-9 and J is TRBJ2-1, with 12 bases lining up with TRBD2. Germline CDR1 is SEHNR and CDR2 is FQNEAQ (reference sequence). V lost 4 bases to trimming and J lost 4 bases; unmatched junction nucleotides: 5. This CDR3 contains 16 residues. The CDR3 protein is CASSSPGLAGYNEQFF. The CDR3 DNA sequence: TGTGCCAGCAGCTCGCCGGGACTAGCGGGTTACAATGAGCAGTTCTTC. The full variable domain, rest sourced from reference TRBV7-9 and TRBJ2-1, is DTGVSQNPRHKITKRGQNVTFRCDPISEHNRLYWYRQTLGQGPEFLTYFQNEAQLEKSRLLSDRFSAERPKGSFSTLEIQRTEQGDSAMYLCASSSPGLAGYNEQFFGPGTRLTVL.

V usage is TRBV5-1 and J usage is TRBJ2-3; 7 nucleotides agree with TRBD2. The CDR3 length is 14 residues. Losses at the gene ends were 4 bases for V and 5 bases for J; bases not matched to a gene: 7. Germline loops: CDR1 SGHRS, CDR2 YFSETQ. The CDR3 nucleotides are TGCGCCAGCAGCCCAGGACTAGTAGGAGATACGCAGTATTTT. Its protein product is CASSPGLVGDTQYF.

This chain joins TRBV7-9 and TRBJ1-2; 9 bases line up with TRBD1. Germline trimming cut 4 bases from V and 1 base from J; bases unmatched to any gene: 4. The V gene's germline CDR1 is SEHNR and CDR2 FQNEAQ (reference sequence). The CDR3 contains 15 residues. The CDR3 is CASSSRQGVNYGYTF. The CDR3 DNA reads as TGTGCCAGCAGCTCGCGACAGGGGGTTAACTATGGCTACACCTTC. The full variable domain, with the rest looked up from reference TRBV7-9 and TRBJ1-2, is DTGVSQNPRHKITKRGQNVTFRCDPISEHNRLYWYRQTLGQGPEFLTYFQNEAQLEKSRLLSDRFSAERPKGSFSTLEIQRTEQGDSAMYLCASSSRQGVNYGYTFGSGTRLTVV.

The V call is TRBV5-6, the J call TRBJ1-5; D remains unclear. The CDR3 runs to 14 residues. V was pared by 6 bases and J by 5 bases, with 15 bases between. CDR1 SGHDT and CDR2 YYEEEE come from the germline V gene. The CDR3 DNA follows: TGTGCCAGCACCCCCACGCAGGTTTATCAGCCCCAGCATTTT. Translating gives CASTPTQVYQPQHF.

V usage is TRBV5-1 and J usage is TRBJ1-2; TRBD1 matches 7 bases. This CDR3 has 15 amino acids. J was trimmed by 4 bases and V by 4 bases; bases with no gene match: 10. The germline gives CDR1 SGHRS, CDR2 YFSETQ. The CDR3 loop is CASSLEGQRIYGYTF. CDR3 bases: TGCGCCAGCAGCCTGGAGGGACAGAGGATCTATGGCTACACCTTC.

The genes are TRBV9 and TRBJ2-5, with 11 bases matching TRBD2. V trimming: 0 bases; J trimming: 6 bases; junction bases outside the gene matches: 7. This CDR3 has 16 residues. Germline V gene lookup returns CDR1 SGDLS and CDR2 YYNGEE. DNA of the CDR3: TGTGCCAGCAGCGTAGTAGTAGCGGGAGGGCCGCAGACCCAGTACTTC. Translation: CASSVVVAGGPQTQYF.

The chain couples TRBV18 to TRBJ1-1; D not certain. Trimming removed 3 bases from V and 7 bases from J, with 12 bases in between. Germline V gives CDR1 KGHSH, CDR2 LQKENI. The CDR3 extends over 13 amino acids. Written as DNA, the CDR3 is TGTGCCAGCTCACCCGTAGTGCTGGTTGAAGCTTTCTTT. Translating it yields CASSPVVLVEAFF.

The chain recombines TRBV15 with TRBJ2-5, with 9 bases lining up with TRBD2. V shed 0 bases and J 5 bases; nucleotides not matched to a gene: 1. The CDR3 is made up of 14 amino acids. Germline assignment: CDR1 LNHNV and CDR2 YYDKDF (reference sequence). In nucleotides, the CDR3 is TGTGCCACCAGCAGAGATGCGGGGGGGGAGACCCAGTACTTC. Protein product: CATSRDAGGETQYF. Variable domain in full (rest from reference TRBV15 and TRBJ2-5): DAMVIQNPRYQVTQFGKPVTLSCSQTLNHNVMYWYQQKSSQAPKLLFHYYDKDFNNEADTPDNFQSRRPNTSFCFLDIRSPGLGDTAMYLCATSRDAGGETQYFGPGTRLLVL.

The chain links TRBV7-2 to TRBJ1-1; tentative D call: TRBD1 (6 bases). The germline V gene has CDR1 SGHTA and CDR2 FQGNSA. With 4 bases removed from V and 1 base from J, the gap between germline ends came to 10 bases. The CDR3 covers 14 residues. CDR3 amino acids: CASSWRTANTEAFF. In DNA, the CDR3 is TGTGCCAGCAGCTGGAGGACAGCGAACACTGAAGCTTTCTTT.

CDR3 sequence: CASSFSGGAYEQYF. CDR3 nucleotide sequence: TGTGCCAGCAGCTTTAGCGGGGGGGCGTACGAGCAGTACTTC. This chain links TRBV7-9 with TRBJ2-7, with 11 bases fitting TRBD2. Germline V lookup: CDR1 SEHNR, CDR2 FQNEAQ (reference sequence). The J segment lost 4 bases and the V segment lost 3 bases, leaving 2 bases of the junction unmatched. The CDR3 covers 14 residues. The full variable domain, with the rest looked up from reference TRBV7-9 and TRBJ2-7, is DTGVSQNPRHKITKRGQNVTFRCDPISEHNRLYWYRQTLGQGPEFLTYFQNEAQLEKSRLLSDRFSAERPKGSFSTLEIQRTEQGDSAMYLCASSFSGGAYEQYFGPGTRLTVT.

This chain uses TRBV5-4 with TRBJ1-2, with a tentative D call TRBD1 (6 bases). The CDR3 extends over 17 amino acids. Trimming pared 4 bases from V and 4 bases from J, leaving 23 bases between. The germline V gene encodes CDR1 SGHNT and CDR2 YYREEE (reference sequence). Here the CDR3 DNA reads TGTGCCAGCAGCGCCCGGGCCCCCAACCTCAGGGGCTATGGCTACACCTTC. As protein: CASSARAPNLRGYGYTF.

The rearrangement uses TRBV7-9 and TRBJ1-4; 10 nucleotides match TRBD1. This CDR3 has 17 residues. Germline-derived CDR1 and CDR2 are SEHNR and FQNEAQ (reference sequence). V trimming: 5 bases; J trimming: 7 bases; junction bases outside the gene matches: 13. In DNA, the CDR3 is TGTGCCAGCAGCGCCCGTCCTATCCGGGACAGGGGTGAAAAACTGTTTTTT. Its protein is CASSARPIRDRGEKLFF.

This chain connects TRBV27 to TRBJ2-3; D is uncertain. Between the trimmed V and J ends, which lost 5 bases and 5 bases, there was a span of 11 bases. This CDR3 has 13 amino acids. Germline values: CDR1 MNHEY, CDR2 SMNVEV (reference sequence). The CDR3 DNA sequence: TGTGCCAGCAGTCTCCAACTCGGAGATACGCAGTATTTT. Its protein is CASSLQLGDTQYF.

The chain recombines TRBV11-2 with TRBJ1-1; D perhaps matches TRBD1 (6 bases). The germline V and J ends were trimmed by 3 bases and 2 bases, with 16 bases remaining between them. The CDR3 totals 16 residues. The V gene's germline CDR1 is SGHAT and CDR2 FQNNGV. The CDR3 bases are TGTGCCAGCAGCTTTGGGTTGCAGGGGTCAAACACTGAAGCTTTCTTT. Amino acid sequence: CASSFGLQGSNTEAFF.